These 27 T cell receptor beta chains were sequenced from one sample in a study of control samples from healthy donors and cancer patients. Profiling relied on immunoSEQ multiplex PCR, and the TCRdb table lists in-frame clones only, not all of them. The sample lists over 200,000 clones, over 70% occurring once. Specimen: PBMCs. The receptors here all came from a woman aged 60-75 years with lung cancer.

This clone has a handful of counts. V and J are TRBV5-1 and TRBJ1-2; no clear D gene. CDR1 SGHRS and CDR2 YFSETQ come from the germline V gene. The CDR3 is made up of 13 amino acids. Trimming cost V 0 bases and J 6 bases, with 9 bases left between them. The CDR3 loop is CASSLGPLDGYTF. CDR3 bases: TGCGCCAGCAGCTTGGGCCCTTTGGATGGCTACACCTTC.

J is TRBJ2-5 and V is TRBV3-1 (or the pseudogene TRBV3-2); 9 bases match TRBD1. Losses at the gene ends were 4 bases for V and 8 bases for J; bases not matched to a gene: 5. Per germline, CDR1 LGHDT and CDR2 YNNKEL (reference sequence). The CDR3 totals 13 residues. This CDR3 is CASSLGQGYTQYF. The CDR3 DNA reads TGTGCCAGCAGCCTCGGACAGGGGTATACCCAGTACTTC.

The chain recombines TRBV7-2 with TRBJ2-7; D ambiguous. CDR1 is SGHTA, CDR2 FQGNSA, per germline. V lost 5 bases and J 4 bases, leaving 6 bases between the germline ends. The CDR3 covers 11 residues. CDR3 DNA: TGTGCCAGCAGCAATACGTACGAGCAGTACTTC. Translation: CASSNTYEQYF.

The chain carries TRBV5-6 and TRBJ2-1, with 7 bases lining up with TRBD1. The germline V gene has CDR1 SGHDT and CDR2 YYEEEE. Trimming at V came to 1 base and at J to 10 bases, leaving 8 bases not matched to a gene. The CDR3 runs to 14 residues. CDR3 amino acids: CASSLLGLDREQFF. DNA of the CDR3: TGTGCCAGCAGCTTGTTAGGGTTGGACAGGGAGCAGTTCTTC.

The chain is built from TRBV30 and TRBJ1-2; D possibly corresponds to TRBD1 (5 bases). The germline V and J ends were trimmed by 6 bases and 7 bases, with 18 bases remaining between them. Per germline, CDR1 GTSNPN and CDR2 SVGIG (reference sequence). CDR3 length equals 13 residues. In DNA form, the CDR3 reads TGTGCCTGTACAGAGACAGTCCTGGGTGGCTACACCTTC. As protein: CACTETVLGGYTF. Full variable domain (outside the CDR3, taken from reference TRBV30 and TRBJ1-2): SQTIHQWPATLVQPVGSPLSLECTVEGTSNPNLYWYRQAAGRGLQLLFYSVGIGQISSEVPQNLSASRPQDRQFILSSKKLLLSDSGFYLCACTETVLGGYTFGSGTRLTVV.

On this clone: This could be a read error, since a much larger clone is one nucleotide away. Here the CDR3 reads CASSYYEQYF. The DNA for the CDR3 is TGTGCCAGCAGTTACTACGAGCAGTACTTC. The chain links TRBV2 to TRBJ2-7; D call uncertain. V lost 5 bases, J lost 3 bases, and 2 bases lay in between. The CDR3 spans 10 residues. The V gene's germline CDR1 is SNHLY and CDR2 FYNNEI.

The rearrangement uses TRBV4-1 and TRBJ1-5; D gene ambiguous. Germline loops: CDR1 MGHRA, CDR2 YSYEKL. The CDR3 contains 15 residues. V shed 0 bases and J shed 4 bases, with 10 bases lying between them. CDR3 sequence (DNA): TGCGCCAGCAGCCAAGATCCCCTAGGAAATCAGCCCCAGCATTTT. Translating it yields CASSQDPLGNQPQHF.

The chain uses TRBV28 and TRBJ2-3, with 11 bases lining up with TRBD2. The CDR3 spans 16 residues. Germline CDR1 MDHEN, CDR2 SYDVKM. J was trimmed by 7 bases and V by 3 bases; bases with no gene match: 9. In DNA, the CDR3 is TGTGCCAGCAGTTTTGTAGCGGGAGGGCCAACAAATACGCAGTATTTT. It codes for CASSFVAGGPTNTQYF.

V usage is TRBV27 and J usage is TRBJ1-3; D gene unclear. This CDR3 is built from 14 residues. In germline, CDR1 is MNHEY, CDR2 SMNVEV (reference sequence). Trimming cost V 5 bases and J 9 bases, with 17 bases left between them. The CDR3 region has the DNA TGTGCCAGCAGTCCGATCGGCCGGTGGGGCACCATATATTTT. It codes for CASSPIGRWGTIYF.

The V gene is TRBV24-1, the J gene TRBJ2-7; 10 bases agree with TRBD1. CDR1 is KGHDR and CDR2 is SFDVKD in the germline V gene. With V trimmed by 4 bases and J by 6 bases, 14 bases remained unmatched. CDR3 length equals 17 residues. The CDR3 DNA is TGTGCCACCAGTGAGTCCCCGGGACAGGGGAAGGTCTTCGAGCAGTACTTC. It yields the protein CATSESPGQGKVFEQYF.

The chain uses TRBV30 and TRBJ2-2, with 12 bases matching TRBD1. This CDR3 has 16 residues. Trimming at V came to 4 bases and at J to 7 bases, leaving 10 bases not matched to a gene. Germline V gene sequence: CDR1 GTSNPN, CDR2 SVGIG (reference sequence). The DNA of the CDR3 is TGTGCCTGGATGGTTCTGGGGACAGGGGGCAGCGGGGAGCTGTTTTTT. Its protein is CAWMVLGTGGSGELFF. The full variable domain, with the rest looked up from reference TRBV30 and TRBJ2-2, is SQTIHQWPATLVQPVGSPLSLECTVEGTSNPNLYWYRQAAGRGLQLLFYSVGIGQISSEVPQNLSASRPQDRQFILSSKKLLLSDSGFYLCAWMVLGTGGSGELFFGEGSRLTVL.

The chain links TRBV18 to TRBJ1-2, with 8 bases aligning to TRBD1. Germline trimming cut 6 bases from V and 2 bases from J; bases unmatched to any gene: 14. This CDR3 is 17 amino acids long. CDR1 KGHSH and CDR2 LQKENI come from the germline V gene. The CDR3 reads CASSPSVDRAGNYGYTF. The DNA for the CDR3 is TGTGCCAGCTCCCCGTCCGTGGACAGGGCCGGGAACTATGGCTACACCTTC.

The V call is TRBV7-9, the J call TRBJ1-1, with D possibly matching TRBD1 (5 bases). Germline assignment: CDR1 SEHNR and CDR2 FQNEAQ (reference sequence). Trimming cost V 5 bases and J 3 bases, with 16 bases left between them. The CDR3 is 15 amino acids. In DNA, the CDR3 is TGTGCCAGCAGCCCAGGGAAGGGGTGGGACACTGAAGCTTTCTTT. It codes for CASSPGKGWDTEAFF.

The chain employs TRBV30 and TRBJ1-6; TRBD1 matches 12 bases. This CDR3 is 18 amino acids long. With V trimmed by 1 base and J by 6 bases, 10 bases remained unmatched. Per germline, CDR1 GTSNPN and CDR2 SVGIG (reference sequence). Here the CDR3 reads CAWSGGTGGRRSNSPLHF. DNA of the CDR3: TGTGCCTGGAGTGGGGGGACAGGGGGCCGCCGGAGTAATTCACCCCTCCACTTT.

The rearrangement joins TRBV27 to TRBJ2-5; 14 positions match TRBD2. The CDR3 runs 15 residues. CDR1 is MNHEY, CDR2 SMNVEV, per germline (reference sequence). V was pared by 6 bases and J by 3 bases, with 3 bases of the junction left unmatched. The CDR3 spells CASRGTSGGEETQYF. CDR3 coding DNA: TGTGCCAGCAGGGGGACTAGCGGGGGTGAAGAGACCCAGTACTTC.

The chain links TRBV2 to TRBJ1-1; D is undetermined. The CDR3 totals 17 residues. The V end was cut by 6 bases, the J end by 0 bases, with 20 bases between. CDR1 SNHLY and CDR2 FYNNEI come from the germline V gene. The CDR3 region is CASRAAVVGLLNTEAFF. CDR3 coding DNA: TGTGCCAGCAGGGCCGCCGTGGTAGGGCTCCTGAACACTGAAGCTTTCTTT.

The chain carries TRBV11-2 and TRBJ1-1, with D possibly being TRBD1 (6 bases). CDR1 is SGHAT and CDR2 is FQNNGV in the germline V gene. The CDR3 consists of 14 residues. V lost 1 base and J 10 bases, leaving 16 bases between the germline ends. CDR3 loop: CASSLGSQGRRAFF. The DNA of the CDR3 is TGTGCCAGCAGCTTAGGATCTCAGGGGCGAAGAGCTTTCTTT.

The rearrangement uses TRBV3-1 (or the pseudogene TRBV3-2) and TRBJ1-2; 9 nucleotides agree with TRBD1. The CDR3 sequence is 14 residues long. The V gene's germline CDR1 is LGHDT and CDR2 YNNKEL (reference sequence). Trimming cost V 0 bases and J 7 bases; bases outside gene matches: 3. The CDR3, as DNA: TGTGCCAGCAGCCAAGACCGGGACAGGGCTGGCTACACCTTC. Translating it yields CASSQDRDRAGYTF.

This chain connects TRBV7-9 to TRBJ2-4, with a tentative D call TRBD1 (5 bases). V was pared by 5 bases and J by 3 bases, with 26 bases between. This CDR3 has 19 amino acids. Germline V gene lookup returns CDR1 SEHNR and CDR2 FQNEAQ (reference sequence). For the CDR3, the DNA is TGTGCCAGCAGCCCCCTAAGGCTTGGGGCCGGTGAGGACAAAAACATTCAGTACTTC. As protein: CASSPLRLGAGEDKNIQYF.

The chain combines TRBV5-1 with TRBJ2-1; TRBD1 agrees at 11 bases. The CDR3 is made up of 14 amino acids. Germline V gene lookup returns CDR1 SGHRS and CDR2 YFSETQ. J gave up 7 bases and V 2 bases, and 2 bases lay outside the gene matches. CDR3 amino acids: CASSFGTGGNEQFF. The CDR3 nucleotides read TGCGCCAGCAGCTTTGGGACAGGGGGAAATGAGCAGTTCTTC.

The V call is TRBV5-1, the J call TRBJ2-7; 9 positions match TRBD1. The length of the CDR3 is 16 residues. CDR1 and CDR2 from the germline V gene are SGHRS and YFSETQ. The V segment lost 1 base and the J segment 0 bases; nucleotides outside the gene matches: 5. The CDR3 bases are TGCGCCAGCAGCTTGAAGACAGGGGGGCCCTCCTACGAGCAGTACTTC. Amino acid sequence: CASSLKTGGPSYEQYF. Full variable domain (outside the CDR3, taken from reference TRBV5-1 and TRBJ2-7): KAGVTQTPRYLIKTRGQQVTLSCSPISGHRSVSWYQQTPGQGLQFLFEYFSETQRNKGNFPGRFSGRQFSNSRSEMNVSTLELGDSALYLCASSLKTGGPSYEQYFGPGTRLTVT.

Concerning this clone: At one boundary the junction diverges from the germline segment, which might be a read error. This rearrangement joins TRBV5-5 to TRBJ1-1, with TRBD1 matching 9 bases. In germline, CDR1 is SGHKS, CDR2 YYEKEE (reference sequence). The CDR3 sequence is 14 residues long. The CDR3 loop is CASSPTTGGTAAFF. CDR3 DNA: TGTGCCAGCAGCCCGACGACAGGGGGGACTGCAGCTTTCTTT.

This chain connects TRBV10-1 to TRBJ2-2, with a weak D call TRBD2 (6 bases). The CDR3 covers 14 residues. V was cut by 4 bases and J by 0 bases, with 6 bases left in between. Germline V lookup: CDR1 WNHNN, CDR2 SYGVQD (reference sequence). As DNA, the CDR3 is TGCGCCAGCAGTGCGGGAGCGAACACCGGGGAGCTGTTTTTT. It codes for CASSAGANTGELFF.

This clone appeared once. This chain joins TRBV13 and TRBJ2-2; TRBD2 aligns across 8 bases. This CDR3 spans 17 amino acids. Germline V gives CDR1 PRHDT, CDR2 FYEKMQ (reference sequence). The trim removed 4 bases at V and 1 base at J, leaving 8 bases unmatched. The CDR3 spells CASSYLRLARNTGELFF. The CDR3 nucleotides are TGTGCCAGCAGCTACCTCCGACTAGCGCGGAACACCGGGGAGCTGTTTTTT.

This chain links TRBV19 with TRBJ1-5; possibly TRBD1 for D (5 bases). The CDR3 contains 16 residues. Trimming left V 2 bases short and J 5 bases short, with 16 bases between. Germline assignment: CDR1 LNHDA and CDR2 SQIVND (reference sequence). The CDR3 coding sequence is TGTGCCAGTAGTATATCGGCCGGGACCCTTTATCAGCCCCAGCATTTT. It yields the protein CASSISAGTLYQPQHF.

This chain links TRBV10-3 with TRBJ1-1, with 7 bases fitting TRBD1. The V gene end was trimmed by 8 bases and the J gene end by 4 bases; junction bases not matched to a gene: 13. Looked up from germline, CDR1 is ENHRY and CDR2 is SYGVKD. The CDR3 extends over 15 amino acids. The CDR3 sequence: CAIGEQGIGFTEAFF. The DNA of the CDR3 is TGTGCCATCGGCGAACAGGGGATCGGGTTCACTGAAGCTTTCTTT.

The J gene is TRBJ2-2, the V gene TRBV6-1; D unresolved. Germline values: CDR1 MNHNS, CDR2 SASEGT. There are 15 residues in the CDR3. V dropped 1 base and J dropped 2 bases, with 8 bases sitting between them. The CDR3 sequence is CASSEVQPNTGELFF. CDR3 bases: TGTGCCAGCAGTGAAGTCCAGCCCAACACCGGGGAGCTGTTTTTT.